Sequencing of this T cell receptor (beta chain) was carried out in a study of beta chain features in type 1 diabetes. Turning to the study itself: Examination covered around 98 million sorted cells spanning all samples. Whole-study findings and limits: Researchers report that Type 1 diabetes patients had moderately but significantly shorter TCRB CDR3s across all four CD4+ subsets. It was among patients, rather than healthy donors, that naive, central memory and Treg TCRB repertoires appeared more similar.

The isolated RNA, all of it, was reverse transcribed, so expressed TCRB transcripts were what got sequenced. Using immunoSEQ multiplex PCR, the repertoire was profiled, and TCRdb retains in-frame clones only, with some absent. The sample lists around 500,000 clones; about an eighth were seen once. With respect to this clone: The antigen is unknown.

This TCR came from a woman aged 18-29 years in good health. Sequencing was performed on naive CD4+ T cells from blood.

In DNA form, the CDR3 reads TGTGCCAGCAGCTTAGACTACCTGGGACATCTTCTCAAAAACATTCAGTACTTC. Its protein is CASSLDYLGHLLKNIQYF. This chain connects TRBV7-2 to TRBJ2-4; D might be TRBD1 (6 bases). The CDR3 has 18 residues. From germline, CDR1 is SGHTA and CDR2 FQGNSA. V lost 1 base to trimming and J lost 3 bases, with 19 bases between them.